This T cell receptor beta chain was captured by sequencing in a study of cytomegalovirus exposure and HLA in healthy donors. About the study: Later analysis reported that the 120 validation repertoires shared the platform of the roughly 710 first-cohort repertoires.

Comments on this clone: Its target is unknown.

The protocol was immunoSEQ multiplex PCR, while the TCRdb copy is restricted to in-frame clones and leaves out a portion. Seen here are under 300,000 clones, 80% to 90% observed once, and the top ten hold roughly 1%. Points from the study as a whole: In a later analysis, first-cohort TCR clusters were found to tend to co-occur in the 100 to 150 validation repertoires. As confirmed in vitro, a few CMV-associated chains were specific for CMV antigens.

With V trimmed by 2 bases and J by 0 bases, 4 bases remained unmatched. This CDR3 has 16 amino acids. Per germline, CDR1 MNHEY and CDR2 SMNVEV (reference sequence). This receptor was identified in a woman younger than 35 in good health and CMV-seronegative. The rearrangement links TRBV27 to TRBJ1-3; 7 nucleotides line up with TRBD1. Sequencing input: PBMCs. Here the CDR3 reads CASSLAGQLSGNTIYF. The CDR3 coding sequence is TGTGCCAGCAGTTTAGCGGGACAGCTCTCTGGAAACACCATATATTTT.